This entry is about one TCR beta chain. Its antigen is as yet unknown. The source of the sample is a study of OX40 agonist ivuxolimab in advanced cancers. Whole-study findings and limits: The study observed clonal expansion of CD4+ and CD8+ blood T cells by week 6 at 0.1 to 3.0 mg/kg. The expanded peripheral T cells' antigen specificity was not determined.

CDR3 size: 15 residues. Germline CDR1 MNHEY, CDR2 SVGAGI. V lost 4 bases to trimming and J lost 6 bases, with 18 bases between them. Using immunoSEQ multiplex PCR, the repertoire was profiled, and TCRdb retains in-frame clones only, with some absent. The table has about 81,000 clones, around nine tenths seen once. This clonotype was sampled from an adult with an advanced solid tumor such as melanoma, head and neck, liver or kidney cancer. The specimen was CD4+ or CD8+ T cells sorted from blood, collected in a trial of the OX40 agonist ivuxolimab. V gene TRBV6-5 combines with J gene TRBJ1-1; possibly TRBD1 for D (5 bases). The CDR3 DNA sequence: TGTGCCAGCAGTTTAAATGGTTTCGGACAATCTGAAGCTTTCTTT. Its translation is CASSLNGFGQSEAFF.